A selection of T cell receptor beta chains follows, all from one sample in a study of control samples from healthy donors and cancer patients. The method was immunoSEQ multiplex PCR; TCRdb's version includes in-frame clones alone and lacks a portion of them. The sample carries 100,000 to 150,000 clones, about 93% recorded once. Input material: blood. These receptors were collected from a man aged 18-30 years in good health. Each CDR3 is given with its conserved first and last residue. A D gene is named only where the DNA matches it firmly. For some rows the clone size is stated as once, few or many, or as a class when expanded; others skip it.

clone_size: NA
j_call: TRBJ2-1
v_call: TRBV5-4
d_call: NA
cdr3_aa: CASSLRGSLYNEQFF
cdr3_nt: TGTGCCAGCAGTTTGAGGGGGAGCCTTTACAATGAGCAGTTCTTC

clone_size: few
j_call: TRBJ2-3
v_call: TRBV4-2
d_call: TRBD2
cdr3_aa: CASSQGLAGGTDTQYF
cdr3_nt: TGTGCCAGCAGCCAGGGACTAGCGGGGGGTACAGATACGCAGTATTTT

clone_size: once
j_call: TRBJ1-5
v_call: TRBV6-5
d_call: NA
cdr3_aa: CASSYEGINQPQHF
cdr3_nt: TGTGCCAGCAGTTACGAGGGTATCAATCAGCCCCAGCATTTT

clone_size: NA
j_call: TRBJ2-7
v_call: TRBV27
d_call: NA
cdr3_aa: CASSTSGGDSYEQYF
cdr3_nt: TGTGCCAGCAGTACATCAGGGGGGGACTCCTACGAGCAGTACTTC

clone_size: NA
j_call: TRBJ2-3
v_call: TRBV19
d_call: NA
cdr3_aa: CASSVRDGTQDTQYF
cdr3_nt: TGTGCCAGTAGTGTCCGGGACGGAACACAGGATACGCAGTATTTT

clone_size: NA
j_call: TRBJ1-3
v_call: TRBV4-2
d_call: NA
cdr3_aa: CASSQGAGVENTIYF
cdr3_nt: TGTGCCAGCAGCCAAGGAGCGGGGGTTGAGAACACCATATATTTT

clone_size: NA
j_call: TRBJ2-3
v_call: TRBV19
d_call: TRBD2
cdr3_aa: CASSKKGLAGTSTDTQYF
cdr3_nt: TGTGCCAGTAGTAAAAAGGGACTAGCGGGGACTAGCACAGATACGCAGTATTTT

clone_size: NA
j_call: TRBJ2-5
v_call: TRBV4-1
d_call: TRBD2
cdr3_aa: CASSPSGGLTLETQYF
cdr3_nt: TGCGCCAGCAGCCCATCGGGGGGGCTCACCCTCGAGACCCAGTACTTC

clone_size: NA
j_call: TRBJ1-5
v_call: TRBV2
d_call: TRBD1
cdr3_aa: CASNGGQGAQPQHF
cdr3_nt: TGTGCCAGCAACGGGGGACAGGGGGCACAGCCCCAGCATTTT

clone_size: NA
j_call: TRBJ1-2
v_call: TRBV11-3
d_call: NA
cdr3_aa: CASSLDFGFYGYTF
cdr3_nt: TGTGCCAGCAGCTTAGATTTTGGATTCTATGGCTACACCTTC

clone_size: NA
j_call: TRBJ2-1
v_call: TRBV15
d_call: NA
cdr3_aa: CATSRGGREGNEQFF
cdr3_nt: TGTGCCACCAGCAGAGGGGGCAGGGAAGGCAATGAGCAGTTCTTC

clone_size: NA
j_call: TRBJ2-2
v_call: TRBV7-3
d_call: TRBD2
cdr3_aa: CASSQGLAGETGELFF
cdr3_nt: TGTGCCAGCAGCCAAGGATTAGCGGGAGAGACCGGGGAGCTGTTTTTT

clone_size: NA
j_call: TRBJ2-7
v_call: TRBV6-5
d_call: NA
cdr3_aa: CASSYSGGSDEQYF
cdr3_nt: TGTGCCAGCAGTTACTCGGGTGGTAGCGACGAGCAGTACTTC

clone_size: NA
j_call: TRBJ2-3
v_call: TRBV2
d_call: TRBD2
cdr3_aa: CASSEAQRGSTDTQYF
cdr3_nt: TGTGCCAGCAGTGAAGCCCAGCGGGGGAGCACAGATACGCAGTATTTT

clone_size: NA
j_call: TRBJ2-2
v_call: TRBV15
d_call: NA
cdr3_aa: CATSRDRGGGELFF
cdr3_nt: TGTGCCACCAGCAGAGATAGGGGTGGCGGGGAGCTGTTTTTT

clone_size: NA
j_call: TRBJ2-1
v_call: TRBV28
d_call: NA
cdr3_aa: CASSPQGGGNNNEQFF
cdr3_nt: TGTGCCAGCAGTCCCCAGGGGGGAGGTAACAACAATGAGCAGTTCTTC

clone_size: NA
j_call: TRBJ2-7
v_call: TRBV5-5
d_call: NA
cdr3_aa: CASSLNKGAYEQYF
cdr3_nt: TGTGCCAGCAGCTTGAACAAGGGAGCCTACGAGCAGTACTTC

clone_size: NA
j_call: TRBJ1-6
v_call: TRBV5-4
d_call: NA
cdr3_aa: CASSPNRVGSPLHF
cdr3_nt: TGTGCCAGCAGCCCGAACAGGGTAGGTTCACCCCTCCACTTT

clone_size: NA
j_call: TRBJ2-1
v_call: TRBV27
d_call: TRBD1
cdr3_aa: CASSMGQGGYNEQFF
cdr3_nt: TGTGCCAGCAGTATGGGACAGGGGGGTTACAATGAGCAGTTCTTC

clone_size: NA
j_call: TRBJ2-1
v_call: TRBV4-1
d_call: TRBD1
cdr3_aa: CASSQSTLRTGHNEQFF
cdr3_nt: TGCGCCAGCAGCCAATCAACTCTTAGGACAGGCCACAATGAGCAGTTCTTC

clone_size: few
j_call: TRBJ1-6
v_call: TRBV5-1
d_call: NA
cdr3_aa: CASTYSYNSPLHF
cdr3_nt: TGCGCCAGCACCTACAGTTATAATTCACCCCTCCACTTT

clone_size: NA
j_call: TRBJ1-1
v_call: TRBV20-1
d_call: NA
cdr3_aa: CSASIVGEAFF
cdr3_nt: TGCAGTGCTAGTATAGTGGGTGAAGCTTTCTTT

clone_size: NA
j_call: TRBJ1-5
v_call: TRBV28
d_call: NA
cdr3_aa: CASKLPGPGGNQPQHF
cdr3_nt: TGTGCCAGCAAACTGCCGGGACCAGGGGGCAATCAGCCCCAGCATTTT

clone_size: NA
j_call: TRBJ2-2
v_call: TRBV4-3
d_call: NA
cdr3_aa: CASSQIVGHTGELFF
cdr3_nt: TGCGCCAGCAGCCAAATAGTCGGTCACACCGGGGAGCTGTTTTTT

clone_size: NA
j_call: TRBJ2-5
v_call: TRBV27
d_call: NA
cdr3_aa: CASRLSGGWETQYF
cdr3_nt: TGTGCCAGCAGGTTATCCGGGGGTTGGGAGACCCAGTACTTC

clone_size: NA
j_call: TRBJ2-2
v_call: TRBV11-2
d_call: NA
cdr3_aa: CASRRLRDGNTGELFF
cdr3_nt: TGTGCCAGCAGACGACTCCGGGACGGAAACACCGGGGAGCTGTTTTTT

clone_size: NA
j_call: TRBJ1-6
v_call: TRBV5-1
d_call: NA
cdr3_aa: CASSLRTEYNSPLHF
cdr3_nt: TGCGCCAGCAGCTTGAGGACGGAGTATAATTCACCCCTCCACTTT

clone_size: NA
j_call: TRBJ2-1
v_call: TRBV19
d_call: TRBD2
cdr3_aa: CASRTSGSSSYNEQFF
cdr3_nt: TGTGCCAGCAGGACTAGCGGGTCGAGCTCCTACAATGAGCAGTTCTTC

clone_size: few
j_call: TRBJ1-6
v_call: TRBV5-5
d_call: NA
cdr3_aa: CASSYTLPGGDYNSPLHF
cdr3_nt: TGTGCCAGCAGCTACACATTACCCGGAGGTGACTATAATTCACCCCTCCACTTT

clone_size: NA
j_call: TRBJ2-7
v_call: TRBV12-3/TRBV12-4
d_call: NA
cdr3_aa: CASSFGGPYEQYF
cdr3_nt: TGTGCCAGCAGTTTCGGGGGTCCCTACGAGCAGTACTTC

clone_size: NA
j_call: TRBJ1-1
v_call: TRBV27
d_call: NA
cdr3_aa: CASSLWDPGEAFF
cdr3_nt: TGTGCCAGCAGTTTATGGGACCCGGGGGAAGCTTTCTTT

clone_size: NA
j_call: TRBJ2-7
v_call: TRBV5-1
d_call: NA
cdr3_aa: CASSLFGGQFFYEQYF
cdr3_nt: TGCGCCAGCAGCTTGTTTGGTGGTCAGTTCTTCTACGAGCAGTACTTC

clone_size: NA
j_call: TRBJ2-7
v_call: TRBV5-5
d_call: NA
cdr3_aa: CASSSQPTGGESYEQYF
cdr3_nt: TGTGCCAGCAGTTCCCAGCCGACAGGAGGGGAATCCTACGAGCAGTACTTC

clone_size: NA
j_call: TRBJ1-2
v_call: TRBV28
d_call: NA
cdr3_aa: CASSSDPRGPYGYTF
cdr3_nt: TGTGCCAGCAGCTCAGACCCCCGCGGGCCCTATGGCTACACCTTC

clone_size: NA
j_call: TRBJ2-5
v_call: TRBV13
d_call: TRBD1
cdr3_aa: CASSYRAEGAEETQYF
cdr3_nt: TGTGCCAGCAGCTATAGGGCTGAGGGGGCTGAGGAGACCCAGTACTTC

clone_size: few
j_call: TRBJ2-5
v_call: TRBV19
d_call: TRBD2
cdr3_aa: CASSVTSGSLETQYF
cdr3_nt: TGTGCCAGTAGTGTGACTAGCGGGAGTCTGGAGACCCAGTACTTC

clone_size: NA
j_call: TRBJ2-7
v_call: TRBV6-5
d_call: TRBD1
cdr3_aa: CASSSGTGEDYEQYF
cdr3_nt: TGTGCCAGCAGCTCCGGGACAGGGGAGGACTACGAGCAGTACTTC

clone_size: NA
j_call: TRBJ1-3
v_call: TRBV28
d_call: TRBD1
cdr3_aa: CASSGRQGRNTIYF
cdr3_nt: TGTGCCAGCAGTGGGAGACAGGGGCGAAACACCATATATTTT

clone_size: NA
j_call: TRBJ1-2
v_call: TRBV2
d_call: NA
cdr3_aa: CASSRLNGYTF
cdr3_nt: TGTGCCAGCAGCCGGTTAAATGGCTACACCTTC

clone_size: NA
j_call: TRBJ2-1
v_call: TRBV12-5
d_call: TRBD2
cdr3_aa: CASGLAHWRGVDNEQFF
cdr3_nt: TGTGCTAGTGGTTTGGCACACTGGCGGGGGGTTGACAATGAGCAGTTCTTC

clone_size: NA
j_call: TRBJ2-3
v_call: TRBV14
d_call: NA
cdr3_aa: CASSQNLVVTGTLTDTQYF
cdr3_nt: TGTGCCAGCAGCCAAAATTTGGTGGTGACCGGGACCCTCACAGATACGCAGTATTTT

clone_size: once
j_call: TRBJ2-7
v_call: TRBV23-1
d_call: NA
cdr3_aa: CASTEGPAYEQYF
cdr3_nt: TGCGCCAGTACAGAGGGGCCCGCCTACGAGCAGTACTTC

clone_size: NA
j_call: TRBJ2-5
v_call: TRBV6-2/TRBV6-3
d_call: NA
cdr3_aa: CASSRGETQYF
cdr3_nt: TGTGCCAGCAGTAGGGGGGAGACCCAGTACTTC

clone_size: NA
j_call: TRBJ1-1
v_call: TRBV11-1
d_call: TRBD1
cdr3_aa: CASSLAGDREEGAFF
cdr3_nt: TGTGCCAGCAGCTTAGCGGGGGACAGGGAAGAGGGCGCTTTCTTT

clone_size: once
j_call: TRBJ1-5
v_call: TRBV28
d_call: NA
cdr3_aa: CASSSKYSNQPQHF
cdr3_nt: TGTGCCAGCAGTTCAAAATATAGCAATCAGCCCCAGCATTTT

clone_size: NA
j_call: TRBJ2-2
v_call: TRBV11-3
d_call: NA
cdr3_aa: CASSAGTVNTGELFF
cdr3_nt: TGTGCCAGCAGCGCCGGGACCGTGAACACCGGGGAGCTGTTTTTT

clone_size: NA
j_call: TRBJ1-5
v_call: TRBV3-1/TRBV3-2
d_call: NA
cdr3_aa: CASSQVWSNQPQHF
cdr3_nt: TGTGCCAGCAGCCAAGTATGGAGCAATCAGCCCCAGCATTTT

clone_size: NA
j_call: TRBJ2-3
v_call: TRBV6-6
d_call: NA
cdr3_aa: CASSNPTGSDTQYF
cdr3_nt: TGTGCCAGCAGTAACCCAACAGGGTCAGATACGCAGTATTTT

clone_size: NA
j_call: TRBJ1-3
v_call: TRBV7-9
d_call: NA
cdr3_aa: CASSLLGTSGNTIYF
cdr3_nt: TGTGCCAGCAGCCTACTCGGCACCTCTGGAAACACCATATATTTT

clone_size: NA
j_call: TRBJ2-2
v_call: TRBV9
d_call: TRBD1
cdr3_aa: CASSGTGGNTGELFF
cdr3_nt: TGTGCCAGCAGCGGGACAGGGGGGAACACCGGGGAGCTGTTTTTT

clone_size: NA
j_call: TRBJ2-1
v_call: TRBV5-4
d_call: TRBD1
cdr3_aa: CASISMGQGYNEQFF
cdr3_nt: TGTGCCAGCATCTCCATGGGACAGGGGTACAATGAGCAGTTCTTC

clone_size: NA
j_call: TRBJ2-1
v_call: TRBV3-1/TRBV3-2
d_call: TRBD1
cdr3_aa: CASRRDSVYDEQFF
cdr3_nt: TGTGCCAGCAGAAGGGACAGTGTTTACGATGAGCAGTTCTTC

clone_size: NA
j_call: TRBJ2-3
v_call: TRBV30
d_call: NA
cdr3_aa: CAWSGLAPDTQYF
cdr3_nt: TGTGCCTGGAGTGGTCTAGCGCCAGATACGCAGTATTTT

clone_size: NA
j_call: TRBJ2-3
v_call: TRBV29-1
d_call: TRBD1
cdr3_aa: CSVGQGYTDTQYF
cdr3_nt: TGCAGCGTCGGACAGGGATACACAGATACGCAGTATTTT

clone_size: NA
j_call: TRBJ1-6
v_call: TRBV11-3
d_call: TRBD1
cdr3_aa: CASSRTGEPLHF
cdr3_nt: TGTGCCAGCAGTCGGACAGGGGAACCCCTCCACTTT